These 30 T cell receptor beta chains were all obtained from the same sample, sequenced in a study of beta chain features in type 1 diabetes. Expressed TCRB transcripts got sequenced, as all isolated RNA was reverse transcribed. Only in-frame clones appear in the TCRdb table, and some are missing; sequencing was by immunoSEQ multiplex PCR. The profile shows about half a million clones, roughly 10% of them singletons. Sequencing input: naive CD4+ T cells from blood. All receptors derive from a woman aged 18-30 years in good health.

This clone has a handful of counts. The rearrangement joins TRBV14 to TRBJ1-1; D gene ambiguous. V was clipped by 4 bases and J by 1 base, with 13 bases between them. Germline lookup yields CDR1 SGHDN and CDR2 FVKESK. This CDR3 region has 15 residues. CDR3 region: CASSPDYRRNTEAFF. CDR3 DNA: TGTGCCAGCAGCCCGGACTATCGCCGGAACACTGAAGCTTTCTTT.

This clone was seen repeatedly, ten times or more. The chain carries TRBV4-2 and TRBJ2-1; 7 bases line up with TRBD1. The length of the CDR3 is 14 residues. CDR1 is LGHNA and CDR2 is YNFKEQ in the germline V gene. Losses at the gene ends were 4 bases for V and 8 bases for J; bases not matched to a gene: 8. CDR3 sequence: CASSRRQGTDEQFF. The CDR3 nucleotides are TGTGCCAGCAGCCGACGACAGGGTACGGATGAGCAGTTCTTC.

A few counts support this clone. The CDR3: CASSEESDQPQHF. The CDR3 nucleotides are TGTGCCAGCAGTGAAGAGTCAGATCAGCCCCAGCATTTT. The chain links TRBV2 to TRBJ1-5, with D unclear. Germline lookup yields CDR1 SNHLY and CDR2 FYNNEI. Trimming shortened V by 1 base and J by 5 bases, and 6 bases separated the two germline ends. The CDR3 consists of 13 residues.

This clone was seen a handful of times. The CDR3 region has the DNA TGCGCCAGCAGCTTGCATATTACGGCGGTGACGCAGTATTTT. Encoded protein: CASSLHITAVTQYF. This chain connects TRBV5-1 to TRBJ2-3; no clear D. The CDR3 totals 14 residues. CDR1 and CDR2 from the germline V gene are SGHRS and YFSETQ. Between the trimmed V and J ends, which lost 1 base and 9 bases, there was a span of 15 bases.

The gene calls are TRBV5-1 and TRBJ1-1; D ambiguous. The CDR3 spans 14 residues. Trimming removed 0 bases at V and 0 bases at J, with 6 bases between. Germline values: CDR1 SGHRS, CDR2 YFSETQ. The CDR3 spells CASSLDWLNTEAFF. DNA of the CDR3: TGCGCCAGCAGCTTGGATTGGTTGAACACTGAAGCTTTCTTT.

This chain links TRBV7-8 with TRBJ2-7; D might be TRBD1 (6 bases). V was shortened by 1 base and J by 4 bases, with 14 bases between the two germline ends. The CDR3 is 15 residues long. Per germline, CDR1 SGHVS and CDR2 FQNEAQ. For the CDR3, the DNA is TGTGCCAGCAGCTTAGACAGGGCGGTATCTTACGAGCAGTACGTC. It is translated as CASSLDRAVSYEQYV.

J is TRBJ2-3 and V is TRBV18; tentatively, D is TRBD1 (6 bases). V was pared by 3 bases and J by 4 bases, with 11 bases between. CDR1 is KGHSH and CDR2 is LQKENI in the germline V gene. This CDR3 comprises 14 residues. The CDR3 spells CASSPRQAPDTQYF. Written as DNA, the CDR3 is TGTGCCAGCTCACCCCGACAGGCCCCAGATACGCAGTATTTT.

The genes are TRBV6-5 and TRBJ1-1; maybe TRBD1 (5 bases). Trimming shortened V by 5 bases and J by 6 bases, and 7 bases separated the two germline ends. The CDR3 is made up of 11 amino acids. In germline, CDR1 is MNHEY, CDR2 SVGAGI. The CDR3 protein is CASSQGPEAFF. In DNA, the CDR3 is TGTGCCAGCAGTCAGGGCCCTGAAGCTTTCTTT.

This sequence joins TRBV5-4 and TRBJ2-1; 9 bases line up with TRBD2. Germline V CDR1 and CDR2: SGHNT, YYREEE (reference sequence). This CDR3 comprises 17 residues. V trimming: 0 bases; J trimming: 7 bases; junction bases outside the gene matches: 11. CDR3 region: CASSLAVLAGVRNEQFF. CDR3 nucleotides: TGTGCCAGCAGCTTGGCCGTCTTAGCGGGAGTTCGAAATGAGCAGTTCTTC. The whole variable domain, filled in from reference TRBV5-4 and TRBJ2-1, reads ETGVTQSPTHLIKTRGQQVTLRCSSQSGHNTVSWYQQALGQGPQFIFQYYREEENGRGNFPPRFSGLQFPNYSSELNVNALELDDSALYLCASSLAVLAGVRNEQFFGPGTRLTVL.

This sequence joins TRBV15 and TRBJ1-3; D call uncertain. The CDR3 is 15 amino acids. V lost 0 bases, J lost 1 base, and 7 bases lay in between. Per the germline V gene, CDR1 is LNHNV and CDR2 is YYDKDF (reference sequence). In DNA form, the CDR3 reads TGTGCCACCAGCAGAGAATCGAATTCTGGAAACACCATATATTTT. Translated: CATSRESNSGNTIYF.

This clone has only a few counts. This rearrangement joins TRBV9 to TRBJ2-1, with 8 nucleotides matching TRBD1. Germline CDR1 and CDR2: SGDLS and YYNGEE. With V trimmed by 0 bases and J by 6 bases, 5 bases remained unmatched. CDR3 size: 15 residues. The CDR3 sequence: CASSVAGGLGNEQFF. In DNA, the CDR3 is TGTGCCAGCAGCGTAGCAGGGGGCCTTGGCAATGAGCAGTTCTTC.

This clone was recorded a few times. This chain joins TRBV11-3 and TRBJ2-7; D not resolved. The CDR3 covers 14 residues. V lost 1 base to trimming and J lost 6 bases, with 13 bases between them. Looked up from germline, CDR1 is SGHNT and CDR2 is YENEEA. The CDR3 here is CASSLAQTRLEQYV. The CDR3 coding sequence is TGTGCCAGCAGCTTAGCCCAGACCCGACTCGAGCAGTACGTC.

V is TRBV7-2 and J is TRBJ2-7; no clear D gene. The length of the CDR3 is 13 residues. Germline CDR1 is SGHTA and CDR2 is FQGNSA. The V end was cut by 5 bases, the J end by 7 bases, with 15 bases between. CDR3 sequence: CASSRVWSREQYF. CDR3 nucleotide sequence: TGTGCCAGCAGCCGGGTATGGTCCAGGGAGCAGTACTTC.

This chain uses TRBV7-2 with TRBJ1-2; D is possibly TRBD1 (5 bases). The CDR3 contains 13 residues. The germline V and J ends were trimmed by 2 bases and 6 bases, with 10 bases remaining between them. Germline V gene sequence: CDR1 SGHTA, CDR2 FQGNSA. The DNA of the CDR3 is TGTGCCAGCAGCTTATCTGCAGGGAATGGCTACACCTTC. Protein product: CASSLSAGNGYTF.

A few counts support this clone. This chain links TRBV25-1 with TRBJ2-5, with unresolved D. Germline V lookup: CDR1 MGHDK, CDR2 SYGVNS. Trimming left V 3 bases short and J 5 bases short, with 7 bases between. CDR3 size: 12 residues. CDR3 region: CASSEGFETQYF. The CDR3 bases are TGTGCCAGCAGTGAGGGTTTTGAGACCCAGTACTTC.

This clone was picked up a small number of times. The rearrangement links TRBV5-6 to TRBJ2-7; the match to TRBD1 covers 7 bases. Looked up from germline, CDR1 is SGHDT and CDR2 is YYEEEE. The CDR3 has 15 amino acids. The ends lost 0 bases at V and 2 bases at J; junction bases unmatched: 5. The CDR3 protein is CASSLDRGAPYEQYV. For the CDR3, the DNA is TGTGCCAGCAGCTTGGACAGGGGAGCCCCCTACGAGCAGTACGTC.

The rearrangement joins TRBV2 to TRBJ1-4, with a possible D match to TRBD1 (5 bases). V dropped 6 bases and J dropped 5 bases, with 13 bases sitting between them. Germline CDR1 is SNHLY and CDR2 is FYNNEI. The CDR3 is 14 amino acids. CDR3 residues: CASRPGRRNEKLFF. For the CDR3, the DNA is TGTGCCAGCAGACCGGGACGGAGAAATGAAAAACTGTTTTTT.

J is TRBJ2-7 and V is TRBV18; D is tentatively TRBD1 or TRBD2 (6 bases each). Per germline, CDR1 KGHSH and CDR2 LQKENI. CDR3 length: 14 amino acids. Trimming shortened V by 5 bases and J by 5 bases, and 16 bases separated the two germline ends. The CDR3 nucleotides read TGTGCCAGCTCAACCTCCGGGGGCACCAACGAGCAGTACTTC. It translates to CASSTSGGTNEQYF. Looking up the rest from reference TRBV18 and TRBJ2-7 gives the full variable domain: NAGVMQNPRHLVRRRGQEARLRCSPMKGHSHVYWYRQLPEEGLKFMVYLQKENIIDESGMPKERFSAEFPKEGPSILRIQQVVRGDSAAYFCASSTSGGTNEQYFGPGTRLTVT.

V is TRBV4-1 and J is TRBJ1-2; TRBD1 might be the D (5 bases). The CDR3 is made up of 16 amino acids. V was cut by 1 base and J by 8 bases, with 20 bases left in between. Per germline, CDR1 MGHRA and CDR2 YSYEKL. CDR3 DNA: TGCGCCAGCAGCCAAGCAGTCCGGGACCTCCGTCCGGGCTACACCTTC. Amino acid sequence: CASSQAVRDLRPGYTF.

V is TRBV23-1 and J is TRBJ1-2, with TRBD1 identical over 12 bases. TRBV23-1 is classed as an ORF, of uncertain function. The V and J ends lost 1 base and 7 bases, in that order; junction bases with no gene match: 7. This CDR3 is built from 16 residues. CDR3 nucleotides: TGCGCCAGCAGTCAATTCTGGGACAGGGGGCATGGTGGCTACACCTTC. It yields the protein CASSQFWDRGHGGYTF.

There are a few counts of this clone. The CDR3 nucleotides read TGTGCCAGCAGCCAAGTCTCTGGTGAGCAGTTCTTC. This encodes CASSQVSGEQFF. The gene calls are TRBV4-2 and TRBJ2-1, with no clear D. V lost 1 base to trimming and J lost 9 bases, with 7 bases between them. The CDR3 has 12 residues. CDR1 is LGHNA and CDR2 is YNFKEQ in the germline V gene.

The chain joins TRBV6-1 to TRBJ2-5; D is uncertain. Germline CDR1 and CDR2: MNHNS and SASEGT. V shed 7 bases and J shed 3 bases, with 12 bases lying between them. There are 13 residues in the CDR3. The CDR3 DNA reads as TGTGCCAGCACGGCCTCCCAGGAAGAGACCCAGTACTTC. This codes for CASTASQEETQYF.

V and J are TRBV4-1 and TRBJ2-3, with a possible D match to TRBD2 (6 bases). Germline V gene data show CDR1 as MGHRA and CDR2 as YSYEKL. V was pared by 3 bases and J by 14 bases, with 18 bases between. The length of the CDR3 is 13 residues. Here the CDR3 DNA reads TGCGCCAGCAGCCACAAATTCCCAGGGACTTGGTATTTT. Translating it yields CASSHKFPGTWYF.

The genes are TRBV5-6 and TRBJ2-7; 12 nucleotides align to TRBD1. The CDR3 loop spans 14 amino acids. The germline CDR1 and CDR2 sequences are SGHDT and YYEEEE. V was pared by 4 bases and J by 6 bases, with 5 bases of the junction left unmatched. The CDR3 sequence: CASSPWDRGREQYV. Here the CDR3 DNA reads TGTGCCAGCAGCCCCTGGGACAGGGGGCGCGAGCAGTACGTC.

This chain joins TRBV25-1 and TRBJ2-1, with 8 nucleotides matching TRBD2. J lost 4 bases, V lost 7 bases, and 6 bases had no gene match. Looked up from germline, CDR1 is MGHDK and CDR2 is SYGVNS. The CDR3 extends over 14 amino acids. The CDR3 DNA reads as TGTGCCAGCACCCCGAGACTAGCGTACAATGAGCAGTTCTTC. Translated, it gives CASTPRLAYNEQFF.

This clone appeared a few times. This rearrangement joins TRBV5-1 to TRBJ2-1; 8 bases agree with TRBD1. CDR1 and CDR2 (germline): SGHRS, YFSETQ. The CDR3 extends over 14 amino acids. V was pared by 4 bases and J by 7 bases, with 7 bases of the junction left unmatched. The CDR3 DNA follows: TGCGCCAGCAGCCGAGGACAGGGAACTAATGAGCAGTTCTTC. Translated, it gives CASSRGQGTNEQFF.

The chain links TRBV4-3 to TRBJ2-4; D may be TRBD1 or TRBD2 (5 bases each). The CDR3 contains 19 residues. Germline CDR1 and CDR2: LGHNA and YSLEER. Trimming cost V 5 bases and J 2 bases, with 25 bases left between them. CDR3 residues: CASSANGAHFTGTKNIQYF. The CDR3 DNA reads as TGCGCCAGCAGCGCAAACGGGGCGCACTTTACGGGGACCAAAAACATTCAGTACTTC.

This chain joins TRBV4-1 and TRBJ2-1, with a possible D match to TRBD1 (6 bases). This CDR3 spans 16 amino acids. Germline V gene sequence: CDR1 MGHRA, CDR2 YSYEKL. V was trimmed by 4 bases and J by 4 bases, leaving 17 bases between them. CDR3 sequence (DNA): TGCGCCAGCAGCCCGCGGCGGCCAGGGGCTTACAATGAGCAGTTCTTC. Its protein is CASSPRRPGAYNEQFF.

This chain joins TRBV27 and TRBJ2-7; the match to TRBD2 covers 14 bases. The CDR3 length is 16 residues. V lost 6 bases to trimming and J lost 4 bases; unmatched junction nucleotides: 8. The germline V gene encodes CDR1 MNHEY and CDR2 SMNVEV (reference sequence). CDR3 DNA: TGTGCCAGCAGACGACTGACTAGCGGGAGGGTATACGAGCAGTACTTC. It codes for CASRRLTSGRVYEQYF.

This clone was seen more than once but under ten times. This chain joins TRBV9 and TRBJ2-2; the D is unclear. The germline gives CDR1 SGDLS, CDR2 YYNGEE. The CDR3 covers 14 residues. The V and J ends lost 0 bases and 10 bases respectively, with 13 bases between them. The CDR3 loop is CASSVDPSPVELFF. The DNA of the CDR3 is TGTGCCAGCAGCGTAGATCCTTCCCCGGTGGAGCTGTTTTTT. Full variable domain (missing parts from reference TRBV9 and TRBJ2-2): DSGVTQTPKHLITATGQRVTLRCSPRSGDLSVYWYQQSLDQGLQFLIQYYNGEERAKGNILERFSAQQFPDLHSELNLSSLELGDSALYFCASSVDPSPVELFFGEGSRLTVL.